This T cell receptor (beta chain) came from a study of tumor-infiltrating lymphocytes in primary liver carcinoma. Study-wide points: Top-250-clone fractions were significantly higher in tumors than in blood (p = 0.039).

This clonotype has just one count. The antigen remains unidentified. One end of the junction varies from germline; a read error may be responsible. The tissue used was unsorted bulk material of about 17-33 mg. RNA and DNA were co-extracted from it with the AllPrep DNA/RNA mini kit. None of the patients had received treatment, and all had chronic HBV infection. The researchers produced TCR beta cDNA from roughly 500 ng total RNA with a constant-region primer. Libraries of TCR beta came from three nested multiplex PCR rounds with slightly modified ARM-PCR. A C-beta reverse primer was combined with TRBV1-TRBV30 forward primers in the first two PCR rounds, and each round had 10 cycles. TCRdb redid the calling of the multiplex PCR reads with MiXCR, one entry per CDR3 protein. The sample carries 95,000 to 150,000 distinct CDR3 sequences, around 70% recorded once. The CDR3 covers 16 residues. Per the germline V gene, CDR1 is ENHRY and CDR2 is SYGVKD.

The TCR was taken from a woman aged 60 to 75 with primary liver carcinoma and hepatitis B virus infection. The chain combines TRBV10-3 with TRBJ2-6, with TRBD1 as a possible D gene (5 bases). Sequencing was done on a sample of tumor-adjacent normal liver tissue. In DNA form, the CDR3 reads TGTGCCACCCACGACTTACCCACTGCTGGGGCCAATGTCCTGACTTTC. This codes for CATHDLPTAGANVLTF.